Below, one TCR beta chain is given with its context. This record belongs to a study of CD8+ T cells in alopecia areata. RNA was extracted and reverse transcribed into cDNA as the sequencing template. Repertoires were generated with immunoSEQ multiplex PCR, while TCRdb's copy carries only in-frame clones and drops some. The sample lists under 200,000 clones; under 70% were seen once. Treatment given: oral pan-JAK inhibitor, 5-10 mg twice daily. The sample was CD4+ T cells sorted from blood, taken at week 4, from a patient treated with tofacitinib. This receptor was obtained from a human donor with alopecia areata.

In DNA form, the CDR3 reads TGTGCCAGCAGCCGAGGGGGACAGGGCTACAATGAGCAGTTCTTC. This encodes CASSRGGQGYNEQFF. The chain has TRBV5-4 and TRBJ2-1, with 9 bases identical to TRBD1. The trim removed 4 bases at V and 3 bases at J, leaving 5 bases unmatched. The CDR3 sequence is 15 residues long. Germline assignment: CDR1 SGHNT and CDR2 YYREEE (reference sequence).